The source of this T cell receptor (beta chain) is a study of CD8+ T cells in alopecia areata. Study-level background: Treated patients took oral tofacitinib at 5 to 10 mg twice daily. Tofacitinib therapy took 6 to 18 months; 6 months off drug came after.

Concerning this clone itself: Antigen unknown.

Study results and caveats: Lesional scalp, especially alopecia totalis/universalis, showed higher clonality than normal scalp.

The CDR3 runs to 12 residues. CDR1 SGHAT and CDR2 FQNNGV come from the germline V gene. Deletions cut 4 bases from V and 9 bases from J, with 7 bases between. A FACSAria was used to sort CD4+ and CD8+ T cells. These cells came from PBMCs. Extracted RNA was reverse transcribed, and the resulting cDNA served as sequencing template. Clones were read by immunoSEQ multiplex PCR, and TCRdb kept only the in-frame ones, dropping some. The sample lists 150,000 to 200,000 clones; roughly 65% were seen once. This specimen was CD4+ T cells sorted from blood, taken at week 0. The source of this sequence is a human donor with alopecia areata. The rearrangement links TRBV11-2 to TRBJ1-6; D possibly corresponds to TRBD1 (5 bases). The DNA of the CDR3 is TGTGCCAGCAGCTGGCAGGGTTCACCCCTCCACTTT. It is translated as CASSWQGSPLHF.